This record concerns one T cell receptor beta chain sequence. What it binds is not known. This specimen comes from a study of T cells in Graves' hyperthyroidism and ophthalmopathy. Findings and limits, study-wide: Most expanded thyroid clonotypes above 0.001 also appeared in blood.

Per the germline V gene, CDR1 is SGHAT and CDR2 is FQNNGV. V was cut by 0 bases and J by 1 base, with 13 bases left in between. CDR3 length: 16 residues. Researchers amplified the TCR beta CDR3 regions from RNA transcripts. Initially, a first-round RT-PCR of the TCR CDR3 employed the HTBI primer set. TCRdb redid the calling of the multiplex PCR reads with MiXCR, one entry per CDR3 protein. The table lists under 700,000 distinct CDR3 sequences, 46% of them singletons. Patients counted as stable if ophthalmopathy did not develop within 18 months. Uncontrolled infection, other autoimmune disease, pregnancy and lactation each barred patients from inclusion. Used for diagnoses were clinical symptoms, serum thyroxine and TRAb, thyroid ultrasound and orbital computed tomography.

Material for sequencing was peripheral blood or thyroid tissue (not recorded which). The V call is TRBV11-2, the J call TRBJ2-7; D is tentatively TRBD1 or TRBD2 (7 bases each). The receptor was derived from a woman aged 18-29 years with Graves' hyperthyroidism. The DNA for the CDR3 is TGTGCCAGCAGCTTAGACCCAGCGGGACAGTCCTACGAGCAGTACTTC. This translates into CASSLDPAGQSYEQYF. Filled out from reference TRBV11-2 and TRBJ2-7, the complete variable domain reads EAGVAQSPRYKIIEKRQSVAFWCNPISGHATLYWYQQILGQGPKLLIQFQNNGVVDDSQLPKDRFSAERLKGVDSTLKIQPAKLEDSAVYLCASSLDPAGQSYEQYFGPGTRLTVT.